This T cell receptor (beta chain) was sequenced for a study of T cell repertoires in cytomegalovirus infection. Notes on the study in general: Dominating the ex vivo response were TCR beta clonotypes that were CMV-specific and HLA-C-restricted. Cumulative frequency of public TCR beta families picked out carriers of CMV plus the relevant HLA.

This clonotype was counted ten times or more. Its antigen is undetermined. Each CDR3 protein is one row after TCRdb ran MiXCR on the reads. The sample includes under 850,000 distinct CDR3 sequences, roughly a third of them seen just once. V gave up 5 bases and J gave up 2 bases; unmatched junction bases: 4. Looked up from germline, CDR1 is SGHVS and CDR2 is FQNEAQ. CDR3 length: 14 amino acids. The chain recombines TRBV7-8 with TRBJ2-5; 8 bases align to TRBD2. The clonotype comes from a human donor in good health (CMV status not recorded). Some clones in this sample may be carry-over from other donors' samples. Sequencing was performed on PBMCs. CDR3 loop: CASSTGLGQETQYF. CDR3 DNA: TGTGCCAGCAGCACGGGACTAGGACAAGAGACCCAGTACTTC.